This T cell receptor (beta chain) was sequenced in a study of OX40 agonist ivuxolimab in advanced cancers. On the study more broadly: Ivuxolimab was administered intravenously to patients at 0.01 to 10 mg/kg every 2 weeks. Study-level points and caveats: Low levels of normalized T-cell clonal expansion also appeared in some nonresponders. CD8+ T cells were the subset that, on average, had more expanded clones than CD4+.

The CDR3 is made up of 15 amino acids. Germline V gives CDR1 SEHNR, CDR2 FQNEAQ (reference sequence). J was trimmed by 4 bases and V by 1 base; bases with no gene match: 3. Notes on this clone: No antigen is known for it.

Profiled with immunoSEQ multiplex PCR; TCRdb holds only in-frame clones, not every one. Of roughly 70,000 clones listed, roughly 80% are singletons. This specimen was CD4+ or CD8+ T cells sorted from blood, taken in a trial of the OX40 agonist ivuxolimab. The source is an adult with an advanced solid tumor such as melanoma, head and neck, liver or kidney cancer. The chain combines TRBV7-9 with TRBJ2-3, with 9 bases lining up with TRBD1. CDR3 sequence reads: CASSLGQGGADTQYF. CDR3 coding DNA: TGTGCCAGCAGCTTAGGACAGGGGGGGGCAGATACGCAGTATTTT.